This T cell receptor beta chain was sequenced in a study of regulatory T cells in long-lasting Graves disease. Arm-PCR of CDR3 regions with iRepertoire HTBI primers generated TCR beta libraries. MiXCR, applied by TCRdb to the multiplex PCR reads, yields one record per CDR3 protein. This table holds some 490,000 distinct CDR3 sequences, around 11% found once. This clonotype was picked up a small number of times. Sample time point: newly diagnosed GD, antithyroid drugs for less than 3 months. PBMC-derived RNA was used for the TCR library. Germline V gene lookup returns CDR1 SQVTM and CDR2 ANQGSEA. Trimming removed 7 bases from V and 6 bases from J; junction bases left unmatched: 7. This CDR3 region has 13 residues. These data were likewise used in another study, on T cells in Graves' hyperthyroidism and ophthalmopathy.

This receptor was identified in a woman aged 30 to 39 with Graves disease. The sample was peripheral blood mononuclear cells (PBMCs), taken at new diagnosis, from a patient treated with antithyroid drugs. The chain combines TRBV29-1 with TRBJ1-5, with 9 bases fitting TRBD1. CDR3 coding DNA: TGCAGCGCTGGACAGGGGATCGGTCAGCCCCAGCATTTT. Protein sequence: CSAGQGIGQPQHF.